A selection of T cell receptor beta chains follows, all from one sample in a study of T-cell reconstitution after alpha-beta-depleted transplantation in children. Each CDR3 protein is one row after TCRdb ran MiXCR on the PCR reads. The sample includes almost 500,000 distinct CDR3 sequences, around 13% seen only once; the top ten take around 6.1%. Specimen: PBMCs from the stem cell graft donor, collected from the stem cell graft. These receptors were taken from a human donor who donated a stem cell graft to a child with combined immunodeficiency. Both conserved end residues are part of each CDR3. A D gene is named only where the DNA matches it firmly. Clone size is not always given. Where it is, it says once, few, many or a class for expanded clones.

TRBV6-5,TRBJ1-2,few,TRBD1,TGTGCCAGCAGTTACCTATCCAGTCGACAGGGTGCAGGCTATGGCTACACCTTC,CASSYLSSRQGAGYGYTF
TRBV5-6,TRBJ2-5,NA,NA,TGTGCCAGCACCCTTGGGAGAGAGGGCTACAAAGAGACCCAGTACTTC,CASTLGREGYKETQYF
TRBV5-6,TRBJ2-1,many,TRBD2,TGTGCCAGCAGCGGAGGACTAGCGGGGATCAATGAGCAGTTCTTC,CASSGGLAGINEQFF
TRBV18,TRBJ1-4,NA,NA,TGTGCCAGCTCACTAACAGGGAATAGTGAAAAACTGTTTTTT,CASSLTGNSEKLFF
TRBV12-3/TRBV12-4,TRBJ2-7,few,NA,TGTGCCAGCAGTGGGGGTTGGCTACCCCGGTCCCTCGAGCAGTACTTC,CASSGGWLPRSLEQYF
TRBV15,TRBJ2-1,NA,TRBD2,TGTGCCACCGGCGGGGGAAGCTCCTACAATGAGCAGTTCTTC,CATGGGSSYNEQFF
TRBV7-9,TRBJ1-1,NA,NA,TGTGCCAGCAGCTTAGGTGGCAGGGTTGAAGCTTTCTTT,CASSLGGRVEAFF
TRBV29-1,TRBJ2-3,NA,NA,TGCAGCGTTGGCATTCTAGCAGTGGGTACGCAGTATTTT,CSVGILAVGTQYF
TRBV9,TRBJ2-3,NA,TRBD2,TGTGCCAGCAGCGTAGTTAGCGGGGGGGCAGAAGATACGCAGTATTTT,CASSVVSGGAEDTQYF
TRBV7-9,TRBJ2-1,many,NA,TGTGCCAGCAGCTTAGTTGGGATGTTAAATGAGCAGTTCTTC,CASSLVGMLNEQFF
TRBV5-5,TRBJ1-5,NA,TRBD1,TGTGCCAGCAGCTTGGTGGACAGGAACAATCAGCCCCAGCATTTT,CASSLVDRNNQPQHF
TRBV7-9,TRBJ1-1,NA,NA,TGTGCCAGCAGCTTAGTGGGGCCGGCTGAAGCTTTCTTT,CASSLVGPAEAFF
TRBV28,TRBJ1-2,NA,NA,TGTGCCCATGGCAGGGACGTTGGCTATGGCTACACCTTC,CAHGRDVGYGYTF
TRBV5-6,TRBJ2-2,NA,NA,TGTGCCAGCAGCTCACTGGGGCTTCTCCACACCGGGGAGCTGTTTTTT,CASSSLGLLHTGELFF
TRBV5-3,TRBJ1-1,NA,TRBD1,TGTGCCAGAAGCTGGGACAGGAGGGAGAACACTGAAGCTTTCTTT,CARSWDRRENTEAFF
TRBV5-6,TRBJ1-2,few,NA,TGTGCCAGCAGCACGGACATTGAAAACTATGGCTACACCTTC,CASSTDIENYGYTF
TRBV5-1,TRBJ2-5,many,TRBD2,TGCGCCAGCAGCCCCCTTTCTTTCAGCGGGAGGGCCGAAGAGACCCAGTACTTC,CASSPLSFSGRAEETQYF
TRBV5-4,TRBJ2-5,NA,TRBD2,TGTGCCAGCAGCTTGTTGCGGCTAGCGGGAGCCGGAGTTGGAGAGACCCAGTACTTC,CASSLLRLAGAGVGETQYF
TRBV24-1,TRBJ2-1,NA,NA,TGTGCCACCAGTGATTCCAGCTGGCCTAATGAGCAGTTCTTC,CATSDSSWPNEQFF
TRBV7-6,TRBJ2-7,NA,TRBD1,TGTGCCAGCAGCTTGGCACAGGGGTCGTCCTTCGAGCAGTACTTC,CASSLAQGSSFEQYF
TRBV6-2/TRBV6-3,TRBJ2-2,many,TRBD1,TGTGCCAGCAACAGCGGGACAGGGGTTTACGGGGAGCTGTTTTTT,CASNSGTGVYGELFF
TRBV12-3/TRBV12-4,TRBJ2-3,many,NA,TGTGCCAGCAGTACCTCTAGCACAGATACGCAGTATTTT,CASSTSSTDTQYF
TRBV6-5,TRBJ2-3,many,NA,TGTGCCAGCAGTTACATTGGCAGTGCTGGAGCAGATACGCAGTATTTT,CASSYIGSAGADTQYF
TRBV20-1,TRBJ1-2,many,NA,TGCAGTGCTACCTCCTTGGAGAGGGGTGGTGAATTGGGTGGCTACACCTTC,CSATSLERGGELGGYTF
TRBV7-7,TRBJ2-5,NA,NA,TGTGCTAGCAGCTTAGCTCTCCCGGAGACCCAGTACTTC,CASSLALPETQYF
TRBV6-5,TRBJ1-1,NA,NA,TGTGCCAGCAGTTACTGGGGGGGAAGGATCAGAAGAACTGAAGCTTTCTTT,CASSYWGGRIRRTEAFF
TRBV27,TRBJ2-3,few,TRBD2,TGTGCCAGCAGTTCCCTCTCTAGCGGGGGGGGCACAGATACGCAGTATTTT,CASSSLSSGGGTDTQYF
TRBV5-1,TRBJ1-1,many,NA,TGCGCCAGCAGCGTTGACAGGTTGAACACTGAAGCTTTCTTT,CASSVDRLNTEAFF
TRBV7-9,TRBJ2-7,NA,TRBD2,TGTGCCAGCAGCTTGGGACCTAGCGGGAGGGACTCCTACGAGCAGTACTTC,CASSLGPSGRDSYEQYF
TRBV6-2/TRBV6-3,TRBJ2-1,few,NA,TGTGCCAGCAGTTACCCTCGGACGGGAGCTAACAATGAGCAGTTCTTC,CASSYPRTGANNEQFF
TRBV12-3/TRBV12-4,TRBJ2-2,many,TRBD1,TGTGCCAGCAGTCCGGACAGGGGATCCGGGGAGCTGTTTTTT,CASSPDRGSGELFF
TRBV5-6,TRBJ2-2,NA,NA,TGTGCCAGCAGCTTGGCACCTTCGAACACCGGGGAGCTGTTTTTT,CASSLAPSNTGELFF
TRBV28,TRBJ2-1,NA,NA,TGTGCCAGCAGTCGAGGGGGGGGTTATAACAATGAGCAGTTCTTC,CASSRGGGYNNEQFF